The T cell receptor (beta chain) under discussion was sequenced for a study of T cells expressing NK-cell markers. Scientists made TCR beta cDNA using 5'RACE template switching with UMIs. TCRdb re-called the 5' RACE reads, yielding one record per CDR3 amino acid sequence without DNA. The sample spans around 260,000 distinct CDR3 sequences; the ten largest clones claim around 4%. Sequencing was done on a sample of blood T cells: a sorted CD56 or NKG2C T cell subset, CD4+ or CD8+ T cells, or bulk PBMC T cells (not recorded which). The receptor was derived from a woman between 18 and 75 years old in good health.

The chain's CDR3 is CASRGQGDSQPQHF. This chain uses TRBV12-3 or TRBV12-4 with TRBJ1-5; TCRdb designates TRBD1, a call that cannot be tested without DNA. This CDR3 spans 14 amino acids.